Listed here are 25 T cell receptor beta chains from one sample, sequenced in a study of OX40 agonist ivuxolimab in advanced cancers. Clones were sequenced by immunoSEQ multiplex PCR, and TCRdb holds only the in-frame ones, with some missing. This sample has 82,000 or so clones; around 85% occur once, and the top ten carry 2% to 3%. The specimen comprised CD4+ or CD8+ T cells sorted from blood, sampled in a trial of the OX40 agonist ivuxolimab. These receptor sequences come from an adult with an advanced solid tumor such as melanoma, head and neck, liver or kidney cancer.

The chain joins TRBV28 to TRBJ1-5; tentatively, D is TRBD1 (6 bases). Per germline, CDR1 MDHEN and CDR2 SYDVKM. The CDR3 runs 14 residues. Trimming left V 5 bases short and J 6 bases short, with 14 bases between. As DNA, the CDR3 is TGTGCCAGCAGTCTAGGACAGAATCGTCAGCCCCAGCATTTT. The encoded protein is CASSLGQNRQPQHF.

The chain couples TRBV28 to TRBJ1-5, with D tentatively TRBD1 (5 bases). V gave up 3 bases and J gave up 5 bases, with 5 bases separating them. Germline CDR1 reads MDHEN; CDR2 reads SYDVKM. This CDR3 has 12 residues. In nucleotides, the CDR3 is TGTGCCAGCAGTTTGGGGCATCAGCCCCAGCATTTT. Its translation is CASSLGHQPQHF.

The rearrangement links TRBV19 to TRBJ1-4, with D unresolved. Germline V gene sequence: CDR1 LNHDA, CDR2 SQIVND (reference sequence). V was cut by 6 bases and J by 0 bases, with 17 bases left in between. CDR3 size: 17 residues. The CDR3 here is CASSYSLRRTTNEKLFF. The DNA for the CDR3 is TGTGCCAGTAGCTACTCCTTAAGACGGACAACTAATGAAAAACTGTTTTTT.

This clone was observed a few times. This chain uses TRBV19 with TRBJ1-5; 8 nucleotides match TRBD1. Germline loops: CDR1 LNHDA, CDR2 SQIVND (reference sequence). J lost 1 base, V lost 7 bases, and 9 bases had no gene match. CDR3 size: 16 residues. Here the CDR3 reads CASNQQGGLSNQPQHF. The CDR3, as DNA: TGTGCCAGTAATCAACAGGGGGGTTTGAGCAATCAGCCCCAGCATTTT.

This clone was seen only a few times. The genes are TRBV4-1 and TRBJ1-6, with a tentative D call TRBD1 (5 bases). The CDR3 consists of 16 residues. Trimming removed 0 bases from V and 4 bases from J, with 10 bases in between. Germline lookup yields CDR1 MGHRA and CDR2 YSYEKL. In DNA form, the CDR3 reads TGCGCCAGCAGCCAAGATGCGGGGGTTTATAATTCACCCCTCCACTTT. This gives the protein CASSQDAGVYNSPLHF.

The CDR3 is CASSAPGGGETQYF. In DNA form, the CDR3 reads TGTGCCAGCAGCGCACCAGGGGGCGGGGAGACCCAGTACTTC. This rearrangement joins TRBV9 to TRBJ2-5, with TRBD1 matching 8 bases. This CDR3 has 14 residues. CDR1 SGDLS and CDR2 YYNGEE come from the germline V gene. The J segment lost 5 bases and the V segment lost 3 bases, leaving 6 bases of the junction unmatched.

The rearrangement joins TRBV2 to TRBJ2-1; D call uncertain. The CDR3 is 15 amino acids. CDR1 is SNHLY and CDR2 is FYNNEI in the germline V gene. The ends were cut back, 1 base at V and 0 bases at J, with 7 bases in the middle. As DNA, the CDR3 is TGTGCCAGCAGTGAAGGGCCGAGCTCCTACAATGAGCAGTTCTTC. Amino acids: CASSEGPSSYNEQFF.

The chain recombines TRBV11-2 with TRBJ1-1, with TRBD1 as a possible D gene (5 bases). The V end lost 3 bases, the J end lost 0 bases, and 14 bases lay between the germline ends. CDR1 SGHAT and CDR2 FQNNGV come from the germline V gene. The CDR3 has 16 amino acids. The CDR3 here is CASSFGGRRLNTEAFF. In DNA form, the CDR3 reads TGTGCCAGCAGCTTTGGGGGGAGGAGATTGAACACTGAAGCTTTCTTT.

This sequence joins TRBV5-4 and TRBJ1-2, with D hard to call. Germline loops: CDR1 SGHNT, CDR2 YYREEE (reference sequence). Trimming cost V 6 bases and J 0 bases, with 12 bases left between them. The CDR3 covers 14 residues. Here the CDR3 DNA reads TGTGCCAGCACCAAAGGAGGGACTAACTATGGCTACACCTTC. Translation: CASTKGGTNYGYTF.

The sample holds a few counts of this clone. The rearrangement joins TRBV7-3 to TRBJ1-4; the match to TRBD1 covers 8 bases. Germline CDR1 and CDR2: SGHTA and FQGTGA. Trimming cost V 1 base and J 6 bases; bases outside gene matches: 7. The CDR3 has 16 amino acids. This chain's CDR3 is CASSLNGRGLDEKLFF. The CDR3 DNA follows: TGTGCCAGCAGCTTAAATGGCAGGGGGCTAGATGAAAAACTGTTTTTT.

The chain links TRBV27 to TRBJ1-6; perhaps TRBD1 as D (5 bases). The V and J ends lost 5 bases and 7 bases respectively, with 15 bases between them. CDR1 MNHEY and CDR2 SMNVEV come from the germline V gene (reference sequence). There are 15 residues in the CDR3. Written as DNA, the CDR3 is TGTGCCAGCAGTATACAAGGAAGGGGAAATTCACCCCTCCACTTT. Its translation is CASSIQGRGNSPLHF.

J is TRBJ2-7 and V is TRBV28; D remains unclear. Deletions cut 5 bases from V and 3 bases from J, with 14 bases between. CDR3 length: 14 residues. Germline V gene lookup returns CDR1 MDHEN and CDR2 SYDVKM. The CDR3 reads CASSPRQSRYEQYF. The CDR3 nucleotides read TGTGCCAGCAGTCCCCGTCAGAGCCGCTACGAGCAGTACTTC.

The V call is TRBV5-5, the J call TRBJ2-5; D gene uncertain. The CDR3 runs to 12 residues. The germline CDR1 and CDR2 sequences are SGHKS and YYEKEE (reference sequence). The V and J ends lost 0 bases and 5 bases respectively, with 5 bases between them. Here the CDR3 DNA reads TGTGCCAGCAGCTTGGCCTTGGAGACCCAGTACTTC. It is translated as CASSLALETQYF.

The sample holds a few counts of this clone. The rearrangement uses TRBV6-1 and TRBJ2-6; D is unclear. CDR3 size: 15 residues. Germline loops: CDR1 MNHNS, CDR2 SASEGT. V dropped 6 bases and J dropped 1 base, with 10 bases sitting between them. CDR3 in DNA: TGTGCCAGCAGGCCAATTGGGTCTGGGGCCAACGTCCTGACTTTC. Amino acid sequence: CASRPIGSGANVLTF.

Written as DNA, the CDR3 is TGTGCCACCAGCAGCACTAACAGGGGGCTCTACGAGCAGTACTTC. Protein product: CATSSTNRGLYEQYF. This rearrangement joins TRBV15 to TRBJ2-7, with 9 bases identical to TRBD1. Germline V gives CDR1 LNHNV, CDR2 YYDKDF (reference sequence). Trimming took 3 bases from V and 3 from J; bases not matched to a gene: 6. CDR3 size: 15 residues.

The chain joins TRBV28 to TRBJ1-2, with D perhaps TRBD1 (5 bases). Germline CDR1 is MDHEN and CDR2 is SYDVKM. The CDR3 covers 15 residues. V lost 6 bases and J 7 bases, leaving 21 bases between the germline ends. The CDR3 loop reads CASRPGGENWGGYTF. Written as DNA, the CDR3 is TGTGCCAGCAGACCCGGAGGGGAGAATTGGGGTGGCTACACCTTC.

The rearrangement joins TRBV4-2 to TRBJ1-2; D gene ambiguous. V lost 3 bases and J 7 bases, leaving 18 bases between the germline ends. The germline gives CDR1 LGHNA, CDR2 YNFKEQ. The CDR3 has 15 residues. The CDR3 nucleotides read TGTGCCAGCAGCCAGGCGGACGGCCCCGAGGGTGGCTACACCTTC. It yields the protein CASSQADGPEGGYTF.

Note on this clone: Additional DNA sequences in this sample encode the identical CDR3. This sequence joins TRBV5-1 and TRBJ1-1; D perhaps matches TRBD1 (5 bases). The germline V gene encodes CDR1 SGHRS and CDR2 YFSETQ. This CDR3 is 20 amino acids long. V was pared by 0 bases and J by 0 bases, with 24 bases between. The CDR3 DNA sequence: TGCGCCAGCAGCTTGGAAGGGACGGGGCTTTCCCCTCCCATGAACACTGAAGCTTTCTTT. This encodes CASSLEGTGLSPPMNTEAFF. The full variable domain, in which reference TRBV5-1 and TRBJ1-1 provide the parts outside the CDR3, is KAGVTQTPRYLIKTRGQQVTLSCSPISGHRSVSWYQQTPGQGLQFLFEYFSETQRNKGNFPGRFSGRQFSNSRSEMNVSTLELGDSALYLCASSLEGTGLSPPMNTEAFFGQGTRLTVV.

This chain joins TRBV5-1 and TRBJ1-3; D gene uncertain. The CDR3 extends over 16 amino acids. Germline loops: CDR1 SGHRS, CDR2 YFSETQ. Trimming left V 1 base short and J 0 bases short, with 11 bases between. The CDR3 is CASSLPQPNSGNTIYF. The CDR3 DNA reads TGCGCCAGCAGCTTGCCACAGCCGAACTCTGGAAACACCATATATTTT. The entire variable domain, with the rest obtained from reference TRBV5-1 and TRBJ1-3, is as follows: KAGVTQTPRYLIKTRGQQVTLSCSPISGHRSVSWYQQTPGQGLQFLFEYFSETQRNKGNFPGRFSGRQFSNSRSEMNVSTLELGDSALYLCASSLPQPNSGNTIYFGEGSWLTVV.

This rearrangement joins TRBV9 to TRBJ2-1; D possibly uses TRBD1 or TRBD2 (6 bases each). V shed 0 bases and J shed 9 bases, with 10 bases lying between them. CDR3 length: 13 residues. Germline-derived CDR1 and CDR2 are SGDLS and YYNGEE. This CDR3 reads CASSVDREAEQFF. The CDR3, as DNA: TGTGCCAGCAGCGTAGACAGGGAGGCTGAGCAGTTCTTC.

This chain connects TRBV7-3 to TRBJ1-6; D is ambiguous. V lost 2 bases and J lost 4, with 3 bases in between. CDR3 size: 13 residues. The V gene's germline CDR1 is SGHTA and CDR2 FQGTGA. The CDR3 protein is CASSLLYNSPLHF. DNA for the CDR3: TGTGCCAGCAGCTTACTTTATAATTCACCCCTCCACTTT.

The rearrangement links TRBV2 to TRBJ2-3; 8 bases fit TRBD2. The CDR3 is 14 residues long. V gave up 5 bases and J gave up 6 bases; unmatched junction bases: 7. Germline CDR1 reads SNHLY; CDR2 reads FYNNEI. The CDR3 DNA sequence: TGTGCCAGCAGTTCCGGGACTAGGGGGGATACGCAGTATTTT. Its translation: CASSSGTRGDTQYF. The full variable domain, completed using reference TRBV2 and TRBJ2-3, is EPEVTQTPSHQVTQMGQEVILRCVPISNHLYFYWYRQILGQKVEFLVSFYNNEISEKSEIFDDQFSVERPDGSNFTLKIRSTKLEDSAMYFCASSSGTRGDTQYFGPGTRLTVL.

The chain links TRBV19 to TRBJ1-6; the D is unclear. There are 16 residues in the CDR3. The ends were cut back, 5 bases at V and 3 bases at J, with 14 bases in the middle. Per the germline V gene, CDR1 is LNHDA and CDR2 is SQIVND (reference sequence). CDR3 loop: CASSRVGVNYNSPLHF. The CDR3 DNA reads TGTGCCAGTAGTCGGGTAGGAGTGAACTATAATTCACCCCTCCACTTT.

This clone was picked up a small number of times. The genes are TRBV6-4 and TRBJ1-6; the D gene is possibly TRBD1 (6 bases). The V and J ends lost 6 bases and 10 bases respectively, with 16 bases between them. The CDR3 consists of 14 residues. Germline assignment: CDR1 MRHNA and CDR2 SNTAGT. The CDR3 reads CASSRGGSRSPLHF. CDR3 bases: TGTGCCAGCAGCAGGGGAGGAAGTAGATCACCCCTCCACTTT.

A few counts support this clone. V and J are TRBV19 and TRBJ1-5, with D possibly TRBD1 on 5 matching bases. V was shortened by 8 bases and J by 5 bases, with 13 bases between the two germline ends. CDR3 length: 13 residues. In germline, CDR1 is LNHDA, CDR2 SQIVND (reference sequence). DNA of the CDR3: TGTGCCAGTGCTAGACAGCTTGATCAGCCCCAGCATTTT. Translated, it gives CASARQLDQPQHF.